This T cell receptor beta chain derives from a study of T cell responses to AZD1222 COVID-19 vaccine. Germline CDR1 and CDR2: GTSNPN and SVGIG (reference sequence). V shed 0 bases and J shed 6 bases, with 9 bases lying between them. The CDR3 has 14 amino acids. The data were produced by immunoSEQ multiplex PCR, yet TCRdb's version contains in-frame clones alone and is incomplete. Among 69,000 or so clones, around 90% were seen once, and the ten largest hold roughly 1.2%. Findings of the study overall: Samples come after the peak T cell response, not at day 14.

Notes on this clone: What it binds is not known.

The gene calls are TRBV30 and TRBJ1-6; D is unclear. This material consisted of peripheral blood, taken 28 days after the second AZD1222 dose. The sequence was collected from an adult who received the AZD1222 COVID-19 vaccine. Written as DNA, the CDR3 is TGTGCCTGGAGTGTTGGGCACATTAATTCACCCCTCCACTTT. Protein sequence: CAWSVGHINSPLHF. Full variable domain (missing parts from reference TRBV30 and TRBJ1-6): SQTIHQWPATLVQPVGSPLSLECTVEGTSNPNLYWYRQAAGRGLQLLFYSVGIGQISSEVPQNLSASRPQDRQFILSSKKLLLSDSGFYLCAWSVGHINSPLHFGNGTRLTVT.